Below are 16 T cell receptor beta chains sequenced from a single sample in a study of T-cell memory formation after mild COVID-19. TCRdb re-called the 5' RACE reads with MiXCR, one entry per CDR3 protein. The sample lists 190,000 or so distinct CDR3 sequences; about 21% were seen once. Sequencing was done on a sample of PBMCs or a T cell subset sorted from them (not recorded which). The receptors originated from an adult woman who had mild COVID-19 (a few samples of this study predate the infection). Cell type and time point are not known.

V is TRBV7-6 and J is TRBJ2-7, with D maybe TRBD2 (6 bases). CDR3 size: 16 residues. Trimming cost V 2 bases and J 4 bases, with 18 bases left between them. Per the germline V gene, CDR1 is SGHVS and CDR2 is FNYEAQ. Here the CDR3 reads CASSLPPGGSGYEQYF. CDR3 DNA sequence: TGTGCCAGCAGCTTACCGCCCGGGGGATCAGGGTACGAGCAGTACTTC.

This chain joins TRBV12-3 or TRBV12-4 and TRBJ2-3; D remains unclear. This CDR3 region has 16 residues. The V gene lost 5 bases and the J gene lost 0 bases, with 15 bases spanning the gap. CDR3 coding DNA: TGTGCCAGCAGTCCCAGAGCAGGAAAAAGCACAGATACGCAGTATTTT. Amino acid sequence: CASSPRAGKSTDTQYF.

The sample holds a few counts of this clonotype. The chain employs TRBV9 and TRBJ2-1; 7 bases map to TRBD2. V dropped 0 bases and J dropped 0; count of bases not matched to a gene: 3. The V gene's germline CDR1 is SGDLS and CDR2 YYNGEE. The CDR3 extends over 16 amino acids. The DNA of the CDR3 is TGTGCCAGCAGCGTAGGGGGCGGGAGCTCCTACAATGAGCAGTTCTTC. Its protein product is CASSVGGGSSYNEQFF.

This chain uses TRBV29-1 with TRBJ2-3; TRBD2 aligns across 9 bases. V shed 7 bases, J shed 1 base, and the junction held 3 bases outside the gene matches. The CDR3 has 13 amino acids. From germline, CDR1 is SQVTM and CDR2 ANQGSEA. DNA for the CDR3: TGCAGCGCGTTAGCGGGAGGCACAGATACGCAGTATTTT. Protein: CSALAGGTDTQYF.

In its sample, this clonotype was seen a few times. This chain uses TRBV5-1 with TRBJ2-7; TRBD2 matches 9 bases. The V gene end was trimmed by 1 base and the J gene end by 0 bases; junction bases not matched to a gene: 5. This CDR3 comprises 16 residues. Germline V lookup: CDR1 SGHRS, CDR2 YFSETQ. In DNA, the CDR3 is TGCGCCAGCAGCTTGAGGGCTAGCGGGGACTCCTACGAGCAGTACTTC. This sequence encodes CASSLRASGDSYEQYF.

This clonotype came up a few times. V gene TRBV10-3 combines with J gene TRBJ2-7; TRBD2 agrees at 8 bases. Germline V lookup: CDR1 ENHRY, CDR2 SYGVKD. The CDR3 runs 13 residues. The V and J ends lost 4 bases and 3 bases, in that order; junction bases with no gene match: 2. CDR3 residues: CAISGGRIYEQYF. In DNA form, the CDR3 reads TGTGCCATCAGTGGCGGGAGGATCTACGAGCAGTACTTC.

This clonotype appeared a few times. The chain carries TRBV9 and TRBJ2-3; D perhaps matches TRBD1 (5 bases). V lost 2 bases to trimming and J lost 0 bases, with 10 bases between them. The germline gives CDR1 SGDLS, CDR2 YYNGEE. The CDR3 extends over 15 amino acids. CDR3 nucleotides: TGTGCCAGCAGCGTCGACAGTCCTAGCACAGATACGCAGTATTTT. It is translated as CASSVDSPSTDTQYF.

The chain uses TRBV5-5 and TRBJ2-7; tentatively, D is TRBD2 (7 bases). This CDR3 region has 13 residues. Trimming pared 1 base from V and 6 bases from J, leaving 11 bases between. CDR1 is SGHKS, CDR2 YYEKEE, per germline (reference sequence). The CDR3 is CASSLLGGPEQYF. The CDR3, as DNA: TGTGCCAGCAGCTTGTTGGGGGGGCCCGAGCAGTACTTC. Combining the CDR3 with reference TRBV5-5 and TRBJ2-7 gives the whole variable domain DAGVTQSPTHLIKTRGQQVTLRCSPISGHKSVSWYQQVLGQGPQFIFQYYEKEERGRGNFPDRFSARQFPNYSSELNVNALLLGDSALYLCASSLLGGPEQYFGPGTRLTVT.

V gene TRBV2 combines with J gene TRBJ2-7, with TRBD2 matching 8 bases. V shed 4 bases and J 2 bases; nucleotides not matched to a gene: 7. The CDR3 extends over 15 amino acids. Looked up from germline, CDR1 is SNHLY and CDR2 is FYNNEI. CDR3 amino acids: CASSALAGKTYEQYF. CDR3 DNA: TGTGCCAGCAGTGCCTTAGCGGGGAAAACCTACGAGCAGTACTTC.

The CDR3 DNA reads TGCAGCGTGTCTCCGACCTCAGGGTTGGAGCAGTACTTC. Translation gives CSVSPTSGLEQYF. V and J are TRBV29-1 and TRBJ2-7; a weak D match, TRBD1 (5 bases). Germline CDR1 and CDR2: SQVTM and ANQGSEA. V lost 6 bases to trimming and J lost 7 bases, with 19 bases between them. The CDR3 has 13 amino acids.

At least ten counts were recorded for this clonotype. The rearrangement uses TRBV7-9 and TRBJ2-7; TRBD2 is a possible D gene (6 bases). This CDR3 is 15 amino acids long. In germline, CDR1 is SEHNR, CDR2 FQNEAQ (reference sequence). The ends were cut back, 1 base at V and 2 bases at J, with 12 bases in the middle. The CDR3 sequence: CASSLEPSVTYEQYF. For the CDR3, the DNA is TGTGCCAGCAGCTTAGAGCCTAGCGTCACCTACGAGCAGTACTTC.

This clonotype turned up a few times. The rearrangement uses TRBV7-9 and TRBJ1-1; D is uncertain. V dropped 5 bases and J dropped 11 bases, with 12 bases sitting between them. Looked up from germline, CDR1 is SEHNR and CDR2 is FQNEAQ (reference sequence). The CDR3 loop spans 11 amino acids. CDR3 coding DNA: TGTGCCAGCAGCATAGGCACGTGGGCTTTCTTT. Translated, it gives CASSIGTWAFF.

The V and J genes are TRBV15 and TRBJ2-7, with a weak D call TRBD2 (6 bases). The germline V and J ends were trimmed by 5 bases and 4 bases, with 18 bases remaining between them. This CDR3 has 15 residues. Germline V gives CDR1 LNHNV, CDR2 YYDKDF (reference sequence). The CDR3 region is CATSVSRVGTYEQYF. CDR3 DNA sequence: TGTGCCACCAGCGTCTCCAGGGTGGGGACTTACGAGCAGTACTTC.

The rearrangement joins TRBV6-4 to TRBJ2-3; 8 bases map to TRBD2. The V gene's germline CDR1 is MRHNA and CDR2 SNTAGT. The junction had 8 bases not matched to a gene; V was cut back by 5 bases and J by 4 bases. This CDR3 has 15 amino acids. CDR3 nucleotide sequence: TGTGCCAGCAGTAAACGAGCGGGAGCGTCAGATACGCAGTATTTT. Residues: CASSKRAGASDTQYF.

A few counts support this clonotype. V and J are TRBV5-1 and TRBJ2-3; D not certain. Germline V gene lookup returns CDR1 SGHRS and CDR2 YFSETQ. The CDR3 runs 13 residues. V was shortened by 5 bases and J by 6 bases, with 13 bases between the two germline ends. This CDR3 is CASRTSLADTQYF. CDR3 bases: TGCGCCAGCAGAACAAGTTTGGCGGATACGCAGTATTTT.

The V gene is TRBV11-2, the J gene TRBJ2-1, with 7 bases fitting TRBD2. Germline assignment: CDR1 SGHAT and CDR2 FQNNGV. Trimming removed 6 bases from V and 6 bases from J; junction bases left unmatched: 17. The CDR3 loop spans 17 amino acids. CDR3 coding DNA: TGTGCCAGCAGTCTTGTTACCCCGGGACTAATCCTCAATGAGCAGTTCTTC. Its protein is CASSLVTPGLILNEQFF. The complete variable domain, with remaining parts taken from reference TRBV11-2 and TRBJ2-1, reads EAGVAQSPRYKIIEKRQSVAFWCNPISGHATLYWYQQILGQGPKLLIQFQNNGVVDDSQLPKDRFSAERLKGVDSTLKIQPAKLEDSAVYLCASSLVTPGLILNEQFFGPGTRLTVL.